The 19 T cell receptor beta chains reported below all come from one sample, sequenced in a study of T-cell memory formation after mild COVID-19. TCRdb re-derived calls from the 5' RACE reads in MiXCR, one entry per CDR3 protein. The table lists 300,000 to 400,000 distinct CDR3 sequences, 21% of them singletons, with 12% in the top ten. The sample consisted of PBMCs or a T cell subset sorted from them (not recorded which). The receptor source for this set is an adult woman who had mild COVID-19 (a few samples of this study predate the infection). Cell type and time point are not known.

This clonotype has a handful of counts. The chain links TRBV9 to TRBJ2-3; D is uncertain. The CDR3 spans 14 residues. Per germline, CDR1 SGDLS and CDR2 YYNGEE. V lost 0 bases to trimming and J lost 1 base, with 6 bases between them. The CDR3: CASSVEDRTDTQYF. In DNA form, the CDR3 reads TGTGCCAGCAGCGTAGAGGACCGCACAGATACGCAGTATTTT.

The CDR3: CASSLGGGWKTDTQYF. The CDR3 coding sequence is TGTGCCAGCAGCTTGGGCGGCGGGTGGAAGACAGATACGCAGTATTTT. This chain links TRBV5-6 with TRBJ2-3; D possibly corresponds to TRBD2 (5 bases). V was pared by 0 bases and J by 3 bases, with 14 bases between. Germline V gene sequence: CDR1 SGHDT, CDR2 YYEEEE. This CDR3 has 16 amino acids.

The V call is TRBV6-2 or TRBV6-3, the J call TRBJ2-7; possible D gene TRBD1, 5 bases. Deletions cut 6 bases from V and 0 bases from J, with 12 bases between. Germline V CDR1 and CDR2: MNHEY, SVGEGT. This CDR3 comprises 14 residues. The CDR3 bases are TGTGCCAGCAGCTTGATGACAGCCTCCTACGAGCAGTACTTC. It specifies CASSLMTASYEQYF.

This chain uses TRBV20-1 with TRBJ2-1; D not certain. V lost 3 bases, J lost 9 bases, and 9 bases lay in between. CDR1 is DFQATT and CDR2 is SNEGSKA in the germline V gene (reference sequence). The CDR3 contains 11 residues. The CDR3 loop is CSASMLAEQFF. The CDR3 nucleotides read TGCAGTGCTAGTATGCTTGCTGAGCAGTTCTTC.

This clonotype showed up just a few times. The J gene is TRBJ2-7, the V gene TRBV7-9; D perhaps matches TRBD2 (5 bases). Germline V CDR1 and CDR2: SEHNR, FQNEAQ (reference sequence). This CDR3 region has 13 residues. V was trimmed by 5 bases and J by 6 bases, leaving 14 bases between them. CDR3 sequence: CASSKETAGEQYF. DNA for the CDR3: TGTGCCAGCAGCAAAGAGACGGCGGGCGAGCAGTACTTC. The entire variable domain, with the rest obtained from reference TRBV7-9 and TRBJ2-7, is as follows: DTGVSQNPRHKITKRGQNVTFRCDPISEHNRLYWYRQTLGQGPEFLTYFQNEAQLEKSRLLSDRFSAERPKGSFSTLEIQRTEQGDSAMYLCASSKETAGEQYFGPGTRLTVT.

This clonotype was seen more than once but under ten times. The chain is built from TRBV5-4 and TRBJ2-5; 8 nucleotides agree with TRBD2. The trim removed 3 bases at V and 4 bases at J, leaving 8 bases unmatched. This CDR3 contains 15 residues. From germline, CDR1 is SGHNT and CDR2 YYREEE (reference sequence). The chain's CDR3 is CASSSEPGGVETQYF. CDR3 DNA sequence: TGTGCCAGCAGCTCCGAACCGGGGGGGGTAGAGACCCAGTACTTC.

This clonotype occurred a few times. The V gene is TRBV29-1, the J gene TRBJ2-2, with no clear D. CDR1 SQVTM and CDR2 ANQGSEA come from the germline V gene. This CDR3 spans 14 amino acids. Trimming removed 8 bases from V and 5 bases from J, with 18 bases in between. The CDR3 DNA sequence: TGCAGCATCCGGACGCTCGATGGAACCGGGGAGCTGTTTTTT. Its protein product is CSIRTLDGTGELFF.

The rearrangement links TRBV7-9 to TRBJ2-7, with 8 bases fitting TRBD1. Germline loops: CDR1 SEHNR, CDR2 FQNEAQ (reference sequence). The junction had 11 bases not matched to a gene; V was cut back by 7 bases and J by 6 bases. The CDR3 is 14 residues long. CDR3 loop: CASTSIGRGPEQYF. CDR3 sequence (DNA): TGTGCCAGCACCTCAATTGGCAGGGGGCCCGAGCAGTACTTC.

The V gene is TRBV9, the J gene TRBJ2-6, with D unclear. CDR1 and CDR2 from the germline V gene are SGDLS and YYNGEE. The CDR3 totals 16 residues. Trimming pared 6 bases from V and 0 bases from J, leaving 13 bases between. The CDR3 sequence is CASTPGRGSGANVLTF. The CDR3 coding sequence is TGTGCCAGCACTCCAGGTCGCGGCTCTGGGGCCAACGTCCTGACTTTC.

This clonotype was picked up a small number of times. The V and J genes are TRBV18 and TRBJ2-5; 14 nucleotides match TRBD2. Per germline, CDR1 KGHSH and CDR2 LQKENI. The CDR3 contains 15 residues. Losses at the gene ends were 8 bases for V and 6 bases for J; bases not matched to a gene: 8. The CDR3 nucleotides read TGTGCCAGCGCCTCCGGGACTAGCGGGAGACAGACCCAGTACTTC. Translating it yields CASASGTSGRQTQYF.

This clonotype was recorded a few times. The chain is built from TRBV20-1 and TRBJ1-1; a weak D match, TRBD1 (5 bases). Germline loops: CDR1 DFQATT, CDR2 SNEGSKA (reference sequence). V lost 5 bases and J 0 bases, leaving 7 bases between the germline ends. The CDR3 covers 12 residues. The CDR3 DNA sequence: TGCAGTGCTGGGGGTATGAACACTGAAGCTTTCTTT. Its translation: CSAGGMNTEAFF.

This clonotype was observed a few times. The chain employs TRBV6-5 and TRBJ2-7; 7 nucleotides line up with TRBD2. Germline V CDR1 and CDR2: MNHEY, SVGAGI. The CDR3 runs to 16 residues. J gave up 2 bases and V 8 bases, and 15 bases lay outside the gene matches. The CDR3 here is CASFAGDFLVPYEQYF. The CDR3 region has the DNA TGTGCCAGCTTCGCGGGGGACTTTTTGGTCCCCTACGAGCAGTACTTC.

This clonotype occurred a few times. The chain combines TRBV7-6 with TRBJ2-2; D remains unclear. Germline CDR1 reads SGHVS; CDR2 reads FNYEAQ. Trimming removed 4 bases from V and 2 bases from J, with 14 bases in between. The CDR3 contains 16 residues. The CDR3 spells CASSSPLQSNTGELFF. The CDR3 DNA reads TGTGCCAGCAGCTCTCCCTTACAGAGCAACACCGGGGAGCTGTTTTTT.

The CDR3 is CSAHPTGSSYNSPLHF. CDR3 DNA sequence: TGCAGTGCTCATCCTACAGGGAGCTCCTATAATTCACCCCTCCACTTT. The V and J genes are TRBV20-1 and TRBJ1-6; maybe TRBD1 (6 bases). V lost 5 bases and J lost 0, with 14 bases in between. Germline loops: CDR1 DFQATT, CDR2 SNEGSKA (reference sequence). The CDR3 consists of 16 residues.

The genes are TRBV5-1 and TRBJ1-1; TRBD1 agrees at 9 bases. The germline V gene encodes CDR1 SGHRS and CDR2 YFSETQ. CDR3 size: 16 residues. J gave up 4 bases and V 4 bases, and 11 bases lay outside the gene matches. CDR3 loop: CASSLTTGTGTTEAFF. CDR3 DNA: TGCGCCAGCAGCCTAACAACCGGGACAGGGACCACTGAAGCTTTCTTT.

The chain combines TRBV24-1 with TRBJ2-3; perhaps TRBD1 as D (6 bases). CDR3 size: 11 residues. The germline V gene encodes CDR1 KGHDR and CDR2 SFDVKD. The V end lost 10 bases, the J end lost 3 bases, and 7 bases lay between the germline ends. Written as DNA, the CDR3 is TGTGCCACTGGACAGACAGATACGCAGTATTTT. This translates into CATGQTDTQYF.

V gene TRBV11-2 combines with J gene TRBJ2-1; perhaps TRBD2 as D (6 bases). CDR3 length: 16 amino acids. Looked up from germline, CDR1 is SGHAT and CDR2 is FQNNGV. Trimming took off 1 base at V and 6 bases at J, with 16 bases between the two ends. The CDR3, as DNA: TGTGCCAGCAGCTTAGGGGTCCTGGTGGGGGGCAATGAGCAGTTCTTC. Amino acid sequence: CASSLGVLVGGNEQFF.

Remarks on this clonotype: One end of the junction does not line up with germline, which may come from a read error. The chain couples TRBV3-1 to TRBJ2-1; D ambiguous. CDR1 is LGHDT, CDR2 YNNKEL, per germline (reference sequence). This CDR3 contains 13 residues. The CDR3 spells CASSQDALDTSVF. The DNA for the CDR3 is TGTGCCAGCAGCCAAGATGCACTTGACACTTCGGTCTTC.

This chain joins TRBV5-1 and TRBJ2-7; 15 nucleotides line up with TRBD2. After removal of 4 bases from V and 6 bases from J, the junction contained 8 bases not matched to a gene. CDR3 size: 16 residues. Germline-derived CDR1 and CDR2 are SGHRS and YFSETQ. The CDR3 DNA is TGCGCCAGCAGCGTGGCGGGGACTAGCGGGAGGCTCGAGCAGTACTTC. It translates to CASSVAGTSGRLEQYF.